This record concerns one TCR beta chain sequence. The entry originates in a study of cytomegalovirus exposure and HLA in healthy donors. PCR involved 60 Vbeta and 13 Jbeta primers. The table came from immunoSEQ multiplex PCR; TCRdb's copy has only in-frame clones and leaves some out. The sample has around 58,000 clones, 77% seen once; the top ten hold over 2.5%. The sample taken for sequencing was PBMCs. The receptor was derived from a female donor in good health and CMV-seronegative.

CDR3 loop: CASRLPRDRVNEQFF. As DNA, the CDR3 is TGTGCCAGCAGACTACCCCGGGACAGGGTGAATGAGCAGTTCTTC. The V and J genes are TRBV6-6 and TRBJ2-1; 9 bases match TRBD1. Germline assignment: CDR1 MNHNY and CDR2 SVGAGI (reference sequence). The CDR3 runs to 15 residues. The ends lost 6 bases at V and 7 bases at J; junction bases unmatched: 10.